Below are 32 T cell receptor beta chains sequenced from a single sample in a study of T cell responses to AZD1222 COVID-19 vaccine. Repertoires were generated with immunoSEQ multiplex PCR, while TCRdb's copy carries only in-frame clones and drops some. Among some 150,000 clones listed, more than 85% were seen once. This specimen was peripheral blood, taken 28 days after the second AZD1222 dose. These receptors were obtained from an adult who received the AZD1222 COVID-19 vaccine.

Only one count was recorded for this clone. The genes are TRBV5-1 and TRBJ2-2, with 7 nucleotides matching TRBD2. V trimming: 4 bases; J trimming: 4 bases; junction bases outside the gene matches: 10. Germline CDR1 SGHRS, CDR2 YFSETQ. This CDR3 has 16 residues. CDR3 nucleotides: TGCGCCAGCAGCGGGAGGGCGGGAGTTTCCACCGGGGAGCTGTTTTTT. The encoded protein is CASSGRAGVSTGELFF.

The chain carries TRBV7-9 and TRBJ2-7; the match to TRBD1 covers 10 bases. Germline-derived CDR1 and CDR2 are SEHNR and FQNEAQ (reference sequence). With V trimmed by 3 bases and J by 4 bases, 3 bases remained unmatched. The CDR3 is 14 residues long. Here the CDR3 DNA reads TGTGCCAGCAGCTTGACAGGGGGCGCGTACGAGCAGTACTTC. Protein: CASSLTGGAYEQYF. Supplemented by reference TRBV7-9 and TRBJ2-7, the full variable domain reads DTGVSQNPRHKITKRGQNVTFRCDPISEHNRLYWYRQTLGQGPEFLTYFQNEAQLEKSRLLSDRFSAERPKGSFSTLEIQRTEQGDSAMYLCASSLTGGAYEQYFGPGTRLTVT.

The CDR3 here is CASSFGGTYEQYF. The CDR3 DNA reads TGTGCCAGCAGTTTTGGCGGTACCTACGAGCAGTACTTC. The chain is built from TRBV28 and TRBJ2-7; D is ambiguous. The CDR3 covers 13 residues. Germline V gene lookup returns CDR1 MDHEN and CDR2 SYDVKM. V was cut by 3 bases and J by 2 bases, with 8 bases left in between.

The chain links TRBV30 to TRBJ1-1; tentative D call: TRBD1 (5 bases). In germline, CDR1 is GTSNPN, CDR2 SVGIG (reference sequence). Deletions cut 4 bases from V and 3 bases from J, with 9 bases between. CDR3 size: 12 residues. The CDR3: CAWISGDTEAFF. CDR3 bases: TGTGCCTGGATCTCGGGGGACACTGAAGCTTTCTTT.

The chain recombines TRBV4-1 with TRBJ2-1; no definite D call. The CDR3 length is 13 residues. Germline CDR1 reads MGHRA; CDR2 reads YSYEKL. V was trimmed by 1 base and J by 6 bases, leaving 7 bases between them. The CDR3 bases are TGCGCCAGCAGCCAAGGGCTCCGCAATGAGCAGTTCTTC. Amino acids: CASSQGLRNEQFF.

V and J are TRBV19 and TRBJ1-1, with a possible D match to TRBD1 (6 bases). CDR1 LNHDA and CDR2 SQIVND come from the germline V gene (reference sequence). This CDR3 is built from 15 residues. V gave up 3 bases and J gave up 4 bases, with 15 bases separating them. CDR3 residues: CASSMSEGGFTEAFF. DNA for the CDR3: TGTGCCAGTAGTATGTCTGAGGGGGGGTTCACTGAAGCTTTCTTT.

The V and J genes are TRBV5-4 and TRBJ1-2; no clear D. Germline CDR1 reads SGHNT; CDR2 reads YYREEE (reference sequence). The CDR3 spans 15 residues. V was shortened by 3 bases and J by 0 bases, with 12 bases between the two germline ends. CDR3 in DNA: TGTGCCAGCAGCTCCCCAGAGGATTCTAACTATGGCTACACCTTC. Translating gives CASSSPEDSNYGYTF.

This clone was seen just once. J is TRBJ2-1 and V is TRBV4-1; no clear D. V gave up 1 base and J gave up 0 bases, with 13 bases separating them. This CDR3 contains 17 residues. Germline V lookup: CDR1 MGHRA, CDR2 YSYEKL. The CDR3 sequence is CASSQAPSDRSYNEQFF. In nucleotides, the CDR3 is TGCGCCAGCAGCCAAGCCCCTTCGGACCGCTCCTACAATGAGCAGTTCTTC.

V usage is TRBV28 and J usage is TRBJ1-2; D not resolved. Trimming took off 1 base at V and 6 bases at J, with 9 bases between the two ends. In germline, CDR1 is MDHEN, CDR2 SYDVKM. CDR3 length: 13 residues. The CDR3 nucleotides are TGTGCCAGCAGTTTATTTGGGATCGATGGCTACACCTTC. Protein product: CASSLFGIDGYTF.

V usage is TRBV7-9 and J usage is TRBJ2-1, with 8 nucleotides matching TRBD2. Trimming cost V 2 bases and J 8 bases; bases outside gene matches: 20. CDR1 is SEHNR and CDR2 is FQNEAQ in the germline V gene (reference sequence). The CDR3 is 19 residues long. The CDR3 region has the DNA TGTGCCAGCAGCTTACCCACCGGGTGGGCGGGAGGCCGCCGGGATGAGCAGTTCTTC. It codes for CASSLPTGWAGGRRDEQFF.

J is TRBJ1-2 and V is TRBV5-6, with 8 bases that match TRBD1. This CDR3 comprises 15 residues. From germline, CDR1 is SGHDT and CDR2 YYEEEE. V lost 2 bases, J lost 6 bases, and 9 bases stayed unmatched. This chain's CDR3 is CASSFPARGLHGYTF. CDR3 nucleotides: TGTGCCAGCAGCTTCCCGGCCAGGGGGCTTCATGGCTACACCTTC.

V usage is TRBV7-2 and J usage is TRBJ2-7; the D gene is possibly TRBD2 (5 bases). Per the germline V gene, CDR1 is SGHTA and CDR2 is FQGNSA. The length of the CDR3 is 14 residues. Trimming cost V 2 bases and J 2 bases, with 10 bases left between them. This chain's CDR3 is CASSLTGSTYEQYF. The CDR3 bases are TGTGCCAGCAGCTTAACGGGGTCTACCTACGAGCAGTACTTC.

This chain uses TRBV2 with TRBJ2-1; 9 nucleotides line up with TRBD2. The CDR3 extends over 17 amino acids. Germline lookup yields CDR1 SNHLY and CDR2 FYNNEI. With V trimmed by 7 bases and J by 2 bases, 12 bases remained unmatched. The chain's CDR3 is CASKLRLADPTYNEQFF. The CDR3 nucleotides are TGTGCCAGCAAGTTAAGACTAGCGGACCCTACCTACAATGAGCAGTTCTTC.

J is TRBJ2-1 and V is TRBV5-4; D not certain. Germline V CDR1 and CDR2: SGHNT, YYREEE (reference sequence). The CDR3 loop spans 14 amino acids. V was trimmed by 0 bases and J by 2 bases, leaving 6 bases between them. CDR3: CASSLGGAYNEQFF. The CDR3 region has the DNA TGTGCCAGCAGCTTGGGTGGTGCCTACAATGAGCAGTTCTTC.

The chain has TRBV12-5 and TRBJ2-3; 7 nucleotides match TRBD1. CDR1 and CDR2 from the germline V gene are LGHNT and FRNRAP. The CDR3 extends over 14 amino acids. Trimming cost V 3 bases and J 2 bases; bases outside gene matches: 2. The CDR3 reads CASGLRGPTDTQYF. In DNA, the CDR3 is TGTGCTAGTGGTTTAAGGGGGCCCACAGATACGCAGTATTTT. The entire variable domain, with the rest obtained from reference TRBV12-5 and TRBJ2-3, is as follows: DARVTQTPRHKVTEMGQEVTMRCQPILGHNTVFWYRQTMMQGLELLAYFRNRAPLDDSGMPKDRFSAEMPDATLATLKIQPSEPRDSAVYFCASGLRGPTDTQYFGPGTRLTVL.

The J gene is TRBJ1-1, the V gene TRBV19, with D maybe TRBD1 (5 bases). The CDR3 contains 12 residues. Germline assignment: CDR1 LNHDA and CDR2 SQIVND (reference sequence). Trimming took off 6 bases at V and 5 bases at J, with 10 bases between the two ends. CDR3 protein: CASRLGGTEAFF. The CDR3 DNA reads TGTGCCAGTAGGCTCGGGGGGACTGAAGCTTTCTTT.

The J gene is TRBJ1-3, the V gene TRBV7-9; D is unclear. Trimming took off 2 bases at V and 3 bases at J, with 14 bases between the two ends. The CDR3 has 16 amino acids. The V gene's germline CDR1 is SEHNR and CDR2 FQNEAQ (reference sequence). The CDR3 DNA reads as TGTGCCAGCAGCTTAAGAGGGTCAGGCGGTGGAAACACCATATATTTT. Residues: CASSLRGSGGGNTIYF.

This chain links TRBV5-4 with TRBJ2-1; 10 bases are a match to TRBD2. This CDR3 has 16 amino acids. Looked up from germline, CDR1 is SGHNT and CDR2 is YYREEE (reference sequence). V lost 1 base and J lost 5; bases outside the gene matches: 6. The CDR3 DNA sequence: TGTGCCAGCAGCTTGAGGTGGCTAGCGGGAGACAATGAGCAGTTCTTC. Protein product: CASSLRWLAGDNEQFF.

This clone was found once. This chain connects TRBV9 to TRBJ2-3; D remains unclear. The CDR3 contains 13 residues. Trimming removed 1 base from V and 6 bases from J, with 9 bases in between. Looked up from germline, CDR1 is SGDLS and CDR2 is YYNGEE. The CDR3 here is CASSVLAEDTQYF. In DNA, the CDR3 is TGTGCCAGCAGCGTATTGGCGGAGGATACGCAGTATTTT.

V gene TRBV6-5 combines with J gene TRBJ1-4; D remains unclear. The V gene lost 2 bases and the J gene lost 4 bases, with 8 bases spanning the gap. This CDR3 region has 14 residues. Looked up from germline, CDR1 is MNHEY and CDR2 is SVGAGI. The CDR3 reads CASSYAGNNEKLFF. As DNA, the CDR3 is TGTGCCAGCAGTTACGCGGGGAATAATGAAAAACTGTTTTTT.

The genes are TRBV7-9 and TRBJ1-5; D ambiguous. This CDR3 region has 12 residues. V lost 3 bases and J lost 7, with 7 bases in between. The germline gives CDR1 SEHNR, CDR2 FQNEAQ (reference sequence). The CDR3 bases are TGTGCCAGCAGCTTCCACTTCCAGCCCCAGCATTTT. Its translation: CASSFHFQPQHF.

The chain links TRBV2 to TRBJ2-7; 7 bases fit TRBD1. The germline CDR1 and CDR2 sequences are SNHLY and FYNNEI. After removal of 6 bases from V and 2 bases from J, the junction contained 7 bases not matched to a gene. The length of the CDR3 is 14 residues. This chain's CDR3 is CASRATGVAYEQYF. CDR3 DNA sequence: TGTGCCAGCAGGGCAACAGGGGTTGCCTACGAGCAGTACTTC.

The chain has TRBV11-2 and TRBJ1-1, with 8 nucleotides matching TRBD1. This CDR3 has 14 amino acids. With 5 bases clipped from V and 5 bases from J, the junction kept 7 bases outside the gene matches. Per germline, CDR1 SGHAT and CDR2 FQNNGV. In nucleotides, the CDR3 is TGTGCCAGCAGCCCTCAGGGGGCGCGTACTGAAGCTTTCTTT. This encodes CASSPQGARTEAFF.

The chain couples TRBV5-4 to TRBJ2-2; D not certain. The germline V gene has CDR1 SGHNT and CDR2 YYREEE (reference sequence). CDR3 length: 13 amino acids. The V end lost 0 bases, the J end lost 6 bases, and 6 bases lay between the germline ends. The CDR3 spells CASSLGGSGELFF. In DNA, the CDR3 is TGTGCCAGCAGCTTGGGGGGATCCGGGGAGCTGTTTTTT.

The DNA for the CDR3 is TGTGCCAGCAGTTTGACCGCTGGTCAGCCCCAGCATTTT. Its protein product is CASSLTAGQPQHF. The chain has TRBV27 and TRBJ1-5; the D is unclear. The germline V and J ends were trimmed by 3 bases and 6 bases, with 9 bases remaining between them. Germline V gives CDR1 MNHEY, CDR2 SMNVEV (reference sequence). The length of the CDR3 is 13 residues.

The chain carries TRBV7-2 and TRBJ1-3; 7 bases fit TRBD1. CDR3 length: 15 amino acids. After removal of 5 bases from V and 0 bases from J, the junction contained 4 bases not matched to a gene. Germline CDR1 and CDR2: SGHTA and FQGNSA. The CDR3 DNA reads as TGTGCCAGCAGCGCCACAGGGGACTCTGGAAACACCATATATTTT. Amino acids: CASSATGDSGNTIYF.

This sequence joins TRBV10-1 and TRBJ2-2; TRBD2 agrees at 10 bases. Per germline, CDR1 WNHNN and CDR2 SYGVQD (reference sequence). The V and J ends lost 0 bases and 3 bases, in that order; junction bases with no gene match: 4. This CDR3 spans 17 amino acids. CDR3 coding DNA: TGCGCCAGCAGTGAGTCTACACTAGCGGGATACACCGGGGAGCTGTTTTTT. Residues: CASSESTLAGYTGELFF.

The chain has TRBV7-2 and TRBJ1-2; TRBD1 aligns across 7 bases. Germline trimming cut 1 base from V and 8 bases from J; bases unmatched to any gene: 10. Per the germline V gene, CDR1 is SGHTA and CDR2 is FQGNSA. The CDR3 covers 15 residues. CDR3 in amino acids: CASSLGWRQGKGYTF. For the CDR3, the DNA is TGTGCCAGCAGCTTAGGTTGGCGACAGGGAAAAGGCTACACCTTC.

The chain employs TRBV5-4 and TRBJ2-3, with TRBD2 identical over 9 bases. The CDR3 has 15 residues. Trimming removed 6 bases from V and 1 base from J; junction bases left unmatched: 6. Germline values: CDR1 SGHNT, CDR2 YYREEE (reference sequence). Here the CDR3 reads CASTQAGGRTDTQYF. Written as DNA, the CDR3 is TGTGCCAGCACCCAAGCGGGGGGCCGCACAGATACGCAGTATTTT.

V is TRBV5-1 and J is TRBJ2-1, with D possibly TRBD1 on 6 matching bases. Trimming took 4 bases from V and 4 from J, leaving 9 bases between them. The CDR3 covers 13 residues. Germline CDR1 SGHRS, CDR2 YFSETQ. The DNA of the CDR3 is TGCGCCAGCAGCGAAGGGACATACAATGAGCAGTTCTTC. It translates to CASSEGTYNEQFF.

The chain joins TRBV15 to TRBJ1-5; maybe TRBD1 (6 bases). In germline, CDR1 is LNHNV, CDR2 YYDKDF (reference sequence). V lost 2 bases and J lost 4, with 12 bases in between. The CDR3 loop spans 15 amino acids. Written as DNA, the CDR3 is TGTGCCACCAGCAGATACAGGGAGGTAAATCAGCCCCAGCATTTT. It translates to CATSRYREVNQPQHF.

This chain uses TRBV18 with TRBJ1-4, with D perhaps TRBD1 (5 bases). CDR3 size: 15 residues. V dropped 2 bases and J dropped 7 bases, with 14 bases sitting between them. The germline V gene has CDR1 KGHSH and CDR2 LQKENI. This chain's CDR3 is CASSPKQAGVEKLFF. The CDR3 nucleotides read TGTGCCAGCTCACCAAAGCAGGCGGGGGTTGAAAAACTGTTTTTT.